This TCR beta chain was profiled in a study of CD8 T cells in ankylosing spondylitis. This clonotype occurred a few times. The V gene's germline CDR1 is SGDLS and CDR2 YYNGEE. CDR3 length equals 12 residues. Between the trimmed V and J ends, which lost 3 bases and 9 bases, there was a span of 12 bases. TCRdb fed the 5' RACE reads into MiXCR, producing one record per CDR3 protein. The sample records 300,000 to 400,000 distinct CDR3 sequences, 11% being singletons. The receptor's source is a female donor with ankylosing spondylitis or in good health (not recorded which). Input material: blood, either unsorted or a sorted T cell fraction (not recorded which). The V call is TRBV9, the J call TRBJ2-5; D is tentatively TRBD1 or TRBD2 (5 bases each). CDR3 bases: TGTGCCAGCAGCGCTCTGGGGGAGCCCCAGTACTTC. It is translated as CASSALGEPQYF.